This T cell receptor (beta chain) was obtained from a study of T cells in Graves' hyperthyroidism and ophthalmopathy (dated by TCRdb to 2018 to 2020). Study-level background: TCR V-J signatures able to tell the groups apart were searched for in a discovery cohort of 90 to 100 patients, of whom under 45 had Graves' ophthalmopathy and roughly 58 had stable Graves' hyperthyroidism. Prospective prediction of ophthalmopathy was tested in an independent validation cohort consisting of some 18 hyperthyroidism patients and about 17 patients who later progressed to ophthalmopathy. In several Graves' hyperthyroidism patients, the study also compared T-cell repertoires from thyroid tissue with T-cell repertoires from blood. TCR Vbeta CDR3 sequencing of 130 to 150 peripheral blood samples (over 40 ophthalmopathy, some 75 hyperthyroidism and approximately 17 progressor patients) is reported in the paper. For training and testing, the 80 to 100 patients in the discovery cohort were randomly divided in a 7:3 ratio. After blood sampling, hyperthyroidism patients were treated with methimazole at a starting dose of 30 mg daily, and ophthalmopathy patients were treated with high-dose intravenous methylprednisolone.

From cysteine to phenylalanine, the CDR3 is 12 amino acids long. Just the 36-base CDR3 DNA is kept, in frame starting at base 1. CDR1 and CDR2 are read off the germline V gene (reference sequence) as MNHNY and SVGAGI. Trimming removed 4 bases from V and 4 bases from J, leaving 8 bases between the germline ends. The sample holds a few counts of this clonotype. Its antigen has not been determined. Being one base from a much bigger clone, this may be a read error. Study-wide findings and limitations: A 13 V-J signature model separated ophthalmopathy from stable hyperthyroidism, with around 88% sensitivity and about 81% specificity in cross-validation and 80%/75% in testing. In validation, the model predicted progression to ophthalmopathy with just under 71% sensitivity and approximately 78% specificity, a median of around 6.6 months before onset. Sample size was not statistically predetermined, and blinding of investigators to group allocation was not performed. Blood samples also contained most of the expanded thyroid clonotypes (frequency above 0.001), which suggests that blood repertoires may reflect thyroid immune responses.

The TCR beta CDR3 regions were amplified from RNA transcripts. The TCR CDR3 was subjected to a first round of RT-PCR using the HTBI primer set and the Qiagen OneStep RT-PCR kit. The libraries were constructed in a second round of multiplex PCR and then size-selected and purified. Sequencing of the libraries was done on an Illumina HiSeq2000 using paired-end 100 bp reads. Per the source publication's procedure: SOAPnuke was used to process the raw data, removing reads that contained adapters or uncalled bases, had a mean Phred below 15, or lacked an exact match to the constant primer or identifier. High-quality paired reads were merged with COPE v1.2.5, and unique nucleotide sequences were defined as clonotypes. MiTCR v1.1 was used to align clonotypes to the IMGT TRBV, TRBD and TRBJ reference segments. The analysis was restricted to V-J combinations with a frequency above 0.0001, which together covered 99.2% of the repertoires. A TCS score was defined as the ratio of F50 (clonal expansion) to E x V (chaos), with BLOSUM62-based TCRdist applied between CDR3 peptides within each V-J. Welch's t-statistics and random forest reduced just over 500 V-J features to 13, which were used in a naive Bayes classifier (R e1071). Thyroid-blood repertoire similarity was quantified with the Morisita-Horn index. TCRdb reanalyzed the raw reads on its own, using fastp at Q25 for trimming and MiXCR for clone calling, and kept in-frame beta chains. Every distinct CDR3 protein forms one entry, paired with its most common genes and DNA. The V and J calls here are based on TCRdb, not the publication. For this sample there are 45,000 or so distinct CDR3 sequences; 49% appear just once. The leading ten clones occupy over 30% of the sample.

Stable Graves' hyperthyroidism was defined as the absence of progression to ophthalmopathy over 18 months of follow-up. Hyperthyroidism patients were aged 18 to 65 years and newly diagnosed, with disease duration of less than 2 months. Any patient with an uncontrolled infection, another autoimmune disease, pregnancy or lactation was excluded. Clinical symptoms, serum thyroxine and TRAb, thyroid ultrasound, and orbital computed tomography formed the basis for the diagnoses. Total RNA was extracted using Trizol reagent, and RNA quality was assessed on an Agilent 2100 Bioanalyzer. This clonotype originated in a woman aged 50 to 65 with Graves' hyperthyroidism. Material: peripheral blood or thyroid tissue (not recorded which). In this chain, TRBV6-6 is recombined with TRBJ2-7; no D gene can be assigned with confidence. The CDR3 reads CASSSGPYEQYF. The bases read TGTGCCAGCAGTTCTGGCCCGTACGAGCAGTACTTC.